This TCR beta chain originates from a study of T-cell reconstitution after alpha-beta-depleted transplantation in children. Germline values: CDR1 SGHKS, CDR2 YYEKEE (reference sequence). Trimming left V 2 bases short and J 4 bases short, with 12 bases between. The CDR3 contains 14 residues. This clonotype was recorded many times. The target antigen is unknown. As it was prepared, the TCRbeta library received unique molecular identifiers. A single record per CDR3 protein comes from TCRdb applying MiXCR to the PCR reads. The table records about 510,000 distinct CDR3 sequences, about an eighth of them present only once. Study-level results: Alpha-beta T cells about two months after transplant reportedly derived from several hundred expanded graft clones. T-cell counts and diversity were attributed mostly to newly produced T cells one year after transplant. Surviving recipient T cells and thymic progenitors produced the high day-60 TCRbeta diversity seen in some patients.

Material: PBMCs, mostly from graft donor cells, obtained 180 days after TCRalphabeta/CD19-depleted stem cell transplant. The receptor comes from a female patient aged 2-10 years who had a stem cell transplant for aplastic anemia, so the T cells may come from the graft donor. The rearrangement links TRBV5-5 to TRBJ2-5; TRBD1 might be the D (5 bases). CDR3 in DNA: TGTGCCAGCAGCTTAAGGGGTTTTGCAGAGACCCAGTACTTC. Protein: CASSLRGFAETQYF.